This TCR beta chain stems from a study of T cell repertoires in cytomegalovirus infection. Study-wide context: CMV infection together with matching HLA type was indicated by public TCR beta signatures.

TCRdb re-called the reads with MiXCR, one entry per CDR3 protein. The data contain some 350,000 distinct CDR3 sequences, around 29% of them seen just once; the ten biggest clones take up 20%. V was pared by 3 bases and J by 6 bases, with 13 bases of the junction left unmatched. This CDR3 has 17 amino acids. This clonotype has more than one count but fewer than ten. Antigen: not known. Sample: cultured PBMCs, taken from culture after CMV antigen stimulation. The chain uses TRBV12-3 or TRBV12-4 and TRBJ1-5, with 8 positions matching TRBD1. The TCR was taken from a human donor in good health (CMV status not recorded). Some clones in this sample may be carry-over from other donors' samples. CDR3: CASSFNLSGGQGQPQHF. For the CDR3, the DNA is TGTGCCAGCAGTTTTAACCTGTCAGGGGGCCAGGGTCAGCCCCAGCATTTT.